One and the same sample provided the 32 T cell receptor gamma chains below, sequenced in a study of γδ T cells in repeated Plasmodium falciparum infection. Vgamma9/Vdelta2+ and Vdelta2-negative gammadelta T cells were flow-sorted from PBMC for bulk sequencing. TCRdb re-processed the multiplex PCR reads via CATT. Among 20,000 to 30,000 gamma-chain clones listed, around 3% were seen once. The sequenced sample was gamma-delta T cells from blood. These receptors were taken from a pool of human donors (malaria-infected and uninfected, not separated).

This clone was counted a few times. The TCRdb protein comes from a much larger clone and disagrees with this DNA's translation at residue 4, likely due to a read error; the protein given here is derived from the DNA. DNA for the CDR3: TGTGCCACCCGGGATCTGAGTGGGTATTATAAGAAACTCTTT. Protein sequence: CATRDLSGYYKKLF. The V and J genes are TRGV8 and TRGJ1 or TRGJ2. Matching the DNA to germline supplied the J gene, which TCRdb does not give. Germline V gene data show CDR1 as VENAVY and CDR2 as YDSYNSRV. The CDR3 is 14 residues long.

About this clone itself: The protein TCRdb lists belongs to a much larger clone and differs from this DNA's translation at residue 5, which points to a read error; the protein shown is made from the DNA. This sequence joins TRGV9 and TRGJ1 or TRGJ2. TCRdb supplies no J gene; here it was assigned by aligning the nucleotide sequence to germline. V trimming: 5 bases; J trimming: 6 bases; junction bases outside the gene matches: 13. Per germline, CDR1 GITISATS and CDR2 ISYDGTV (reference sequence). The CDR3 has 14 amino acids. The CDR3 protein is CALWGAQGSYKKLF. CDR3 DNA: TGTGCCTTGTGGGGGGCGCAGGGGAGTTATAAGAAACTCTTT.

This clone was counted between two and nine times. TCRdb records a much larger clone's protein for this DNA, with a difference at residue 6 that likely arises from a read error; the protein given is the translation of the DNA. This chain links TRGV4 with TRGJ1 or TRGJ2. The J gene was not available in TCRdb and was assigned here by matching the DNA to germline segments. CDR3 length: 13 residues. Trimming cost V 3 bases and J 8 bases; bases outside gene matches: 10. Germline-derived CDR1 and CDR2 are EGSTGY and YDSYTSSV. This CDR3 reads CATWDTRGHKKLF. DNA of the CDR3: TGTGCCACCTGGGATACCCGGGGGCATAAGAAACTCTTT.

In this sample, this clone turned up many times. This rearrangement joins TRGV3 to TRGJP1. There are 11 residues in the CDR3. V lost 5 bases, J lost 12 bases, and 6 bases stayed unmatched. Germline assignment: CDR1 VTNTFY and CDR2 YDVSTARD (reference sequence). For the CDR3, the DNA is TGTGCCACCTGGGCCGTAGGGTTCAAGATATTT. This gives the protein CATWAVGFKIF.

In its sample, this clone was seen many times. The same CDR3 is also encoded by other DNA sequences in this sample. The chain links TRGV9 to TRGJ1 or TRGJ2. The CDR3 loop spans 12 amino acids. Looked up from germline, CDR1 is GITISATS and CDR2 is ISYDGTV (reference sequence). V shed 1 base, J shed 7 bases, and the junction held 4 bases outside the gene matches. In nucleotides, the CDR3 is TGTGCCTTGTGGGAGGTTCTCTATAAGAAACTCTTT. It is translated as CALWEVLYKKLF.

Turning to this clone: TCRdb has a much larger clone's protein, which differs at residue 4 from the translation of this DNA, likely because of a read error; what is shown is the protein translated from the DNA. The V gene is TRGV2, the J gene TRGJ1 or TRGJ2. TCRdb is silent on the J gene; assignment here came from matching the DNA to germline. The germline V gene encodes CDR1 EGSNGY and CDR2 YDSYNSKV. The CDR3 consists of 14 residues. The CDR3 sequence is CATRDGHGGYKKLF. The CDR3 bases are TGTGCCACCCGGGACGGGCACGGGGGCTATAAGAAACTCTTT.

Only a few counts were recorded for this clone. With a far larger clone one base away, a read error is the likely cause. The genes are TRGV9 and TRGJP. TCRdb carries no J gene annotation; the J gene was assigned here by matching the DNA with germline. This CDR3 contains 17 residues. CDR1 and CDR2 (germline): GITISATS, ISYDGTV (reference sequence). This CDR3 reads CALWETTQELGKKIKVF. The DNA of the CDR3 is TGCGCCTTGTGGGAGACTACTCAAGAGTTGGGCAAAAAAATCAAGGTATTT.

In its sample, this clone is large. Within the sample, other DNA sequences also encode this same CDR3. The gene calls are TRGV9 and TRGJ1 or TRGJ2. The germline gives CDR1 GITISATS, CDR2 ISYDGTV (reference sequence). The CDR3 spans 13 residues. The ends lost 3 bases at V and 0 bases at J; junction bases unmatched: 2. This CDR3 is CALWEWNYYKKLF. CDR3 coding DNA: TGTGCCTTGTGGGAGTGGAATTATTATAAGAAACTCTTT.

There are a few counts of this clone. This probably arose from a read error, given a far larger clone one base away. The same CDR3 arises from other DNA sequences in this sample as well. The V gene is listed as TRGV8; no J gene was called. This CDR3 is built from 14 residues. In germline, CDR1 is VENAVY, CDR2 YDSYNSRV. CDR3 sequence: CATWDIGTGWFKIF. In nucleotides, the CDR3 is TGTGCCACCTGGGATATTGGCACTGGTTGGTTCAAGATATTC.

This clone was seen at least ten times. The TCRdb record carries a much larger clone's protein, which differs from this DNA's translation at residue 10; a read error is the likely cause, and the protein listed here is the DNA translation. The CDR3 spells CALWEAPIMRKLF. In nucleotides, the CDR3 is TGTGCCTTGTGGGAGGCCCCAATTATGAGGAAACTCTTT. The chain uses TRGV9 and TRGJ1 or TRGJ2. TCRdb leaves out the J gene; it was filled in here by matching the DNA to germline. Trimming cost V 2 bases and J 12 bases; bases outside gene matches: 13. In germline, CDR1 is GITISATS, CDR2 ISYDGTV (reference sequence). The CDR3 totals 13 residues.

About this clone itself: TCRdb assigns this DNA the protein of a much larger clone, which departs from its translation at residue 4; this likely reflects a read error, and the protein shown comes from translating the DNA. The chain recombines TRGV2 with TRGJ1 or TRGJ2. TCRdb supplies no J gene; here it was assigned by aligning the nucleotide sequence to germline. CDR1 EGSNGY and CDR2 YDSYNSKV come from the germline V gene. The CDR3 contains 14 residues. CDR3 amino acids: CATRDGRLGYKKLF. Written as DNA, the CDR3 is TGTGCCACCCGGGACGGACGCCTTGGTTATAAGAAACTCTTT.

This clone was detected a few times. For this DNA, TCRdb reports the protein of a much larger clone, which diverges at residue 10, most likely from a read error; the protein presented here is translated directly from the DNA. The chain combines TRGV9 with TRGJP. Here the J gene came from matching the DNA to germline, since TCRdb omits it. V lost 1 base and J lost 8; bases outside the gene matches: 11. CDR3 length: 18 residues. The V gene's germline CDR1 is GITISATS and CDR2 ISYDGTV (reference sequence). Here the CDR3 reads CALWEVRTPQLGKKIKVF. The CDR3 DNA is TGTGCCTTGTGGGAGGTAAGAACGCCCCAGTTGGGCAAAAAAATCAAGGTATTT.

This clone was detected only a few times. The gene calls are TRGV2 and TRGJ1 or TRGJ2. Germline V gives CDR1 EGSNGY, CDR2 YDSYNSKV. The CDR3 extends over 21 amino acids. With V trimmed by 0 bases and J by 7 bases, 30 bases remained unmatched. As DNA, the CDR3 is TGTGCCACCTGGGACGGGCACGGGGTCCCACGGCCCACCTTGAAGGGATATAAGAAACTCTTT. Its translation is CATWDGHGVPRPTLKGYKKLF.

This clone was seen only a few times. TCRdb assigns this DNA the protein of a much larger clone, which departs from its translation at residue 14; this likely reflects a read error, and the protein shown comes from translating the DNA. The rearrangement joins TRGV9 to TRGJP2. CDR1 and CDR2 (germline): GITISATS, ISYDGTV (reference sequence). The CDR3 spans 17 residues. The CDR3 DNA reads as TGTGCCTTGTGGGAGAAATGGAATAAGGCCGGAGATTGGGTCAAGACGTTT. It translates to CALWEKWNKAGDWVKTF.

This clone was observed a handful of times. This likely stems from a read error, as it lies one base from a far larger clone. It is unclear where the CDR3 begins or ends on the DNA, so no DNA is shown, and the CDR3 is as TCRdb lists it. The J gene was not called, though the V gene is TRGV9. Ends included, the CDR3 has 28 residues. From germline, CDR1 is GITISATS and CDR2 ISYDGTV (reference sequence). The CDR3 sequence: CASLRGRNSLAVEQHWLSQVSIGRIQHF.

This clone was seen more than once but under ten times. The protein in TCRdb stems from a much larger clone and differs at residue 6 from this DNA's translation, likely a read error; here the protein is translated from the DNA. The V call is TRGV9, the J call TRGJ1 or TRGJ2. TCRdb lists no J gene, so it was determined here by aligning the DNA to germline. Germline lookup yields CDR1 GITISATS and CDR2 ISYDGTV (reference sequence). The CDR3 is made up of 14 amino acids. Unmatched junction bases numbered 10, after V lost 5 bases and J lost 3 bases. The CDR3 protein is CALWAHPLYYKKLF. CDR3 DNA sequence: TGTGCCTTGTGGGCCCATCCTCTTTATTATAAGAAACTCTTT.

This clone was observed a few times. This sequence is one base from a far larger clone and is likely a read error. No DNA is shown, since the ends of the CDR3 on it are uncertain; the CDR3 is the one TCRdb lists. Other nucleotide sequences in the sample specify the same CDR3. V gene TRGV9 was called; the J gene was not. The CDR3 region is 30 residues in length, termini included. CDR1 and CDR2 from the germline V gene are GITISATS and ISYDGTV (reference sequence). CDR3 loop: CALWEQGLRNSLAVEQHLLSQVSIGRIQHF.

This clone was recorded many times. A much more abundant neighbour one base away suggests this may be a read error. The rearrangement uses TRGV5 and TRGJ1 or TRGJ2. Germline assignment: CDR1 VINAFY and CDR2 YDVSNSKD. After removal of 0 bases from V and 5 bases from J, the junction contained 13 bases not matched to a gene. This CDR3 contains 16 residues. CDR3 loop: CATWDRPKWDHYKKLF. CDR3 DNA: TGTGCCACCTGGGACAGGCCTAAGTGGGATCATTATAAGAAACTCTTT.

This clone came up many times. The rearrangement links TRGV8 to TRGJ1 or TRGJ2. TCRdb offers no J gene call, so here the DNA was matched to germline to obtain one. In germline, CDR1 is VENAVY, CDR2 YDSYNSRV. V was clipped by 3 bases and J by 7 bases; unmatched bases: 15. The CDR3 runs 15 residues. CDR3 protein: CATWDPALLGYKKLF. The CDR3 DNA is TGTGCCACCTGGGATCCGGCGTTATTAGGATATAAGAAACTCTTT.

On this clone: TCRdb lists the protein of a much larger clone for this DNA, which differs at residue 5, so this is likely a read error; the protein given here is translated from the DNA itself. This chain connects TRGV9 to TRGJ1 or TRGJ2. The J gene, left out of TCRdb, was set here by checking the DNA against germline. CDR1 GITISATS and CDR2 ISYDGTV come from the germline V gene (reference sequence). Trimming cost V 5 bases and J 0 bases; bases outside gene matches: 7. This CDR3 is 14 amino acids long. The CDR3 region is CALWGHRNYYKKLF. CDR3 nucleotides: TGTGCCTTGTGGGGGCATCGGAATTATTATAAGAAACTCTTT.

This clone is medium-sized. A much larger clone is a single base away; this may be a read error. The J gene is TRGJ1 or TRGJ2, the V gene TRGV9. The CDR3 runs 12 residues. The V and J ends lost 2 bases and 4 bases, in that order; junction bases with no gene match: 2. Germline-derived CDR1 and CDR2 are GITISATS and ISYDGTV (reference sequence). The CDR3 sequence: CALWEEYYKKLF. The CDR3 DNA is TGTGCCTTGTGGGAGGAATATTATAAGAAACTCTTT.

This clone was observed a handful of times. TCRdb lists the protein of a much larger clone for this DNA, which differs at residue 4, so this is likely a read error; the protein given here is translated from the DNA itself. Different DNA sequences within this sample yield the same CDR3. V gene TRGV4 combines with J gene TRGJ1 or TRGJ2. The J gene, not given by TCRdb, was assigned here from a germline match of the nucleotide sequence. The germline V gene has CDR1 EGSTGY and CDR2 YDSYTSSV. The CDR3 is made up of 15 amino acids. CDR3 sequence: CATRDGPLNYYKKLF. CDR3 DNA sequence: TGTGCCACCAGGGATGGGCCTTTGAATTATTATAAGAAACTCTTT.

In this sample, this clone turned up many times. The V and J genes are TRGV5 and TRGJ1 or TRGJ2. V lost 6 bases to trimming and J lost 6 bases; unmatched junction nucleotides: 8. Per the germline V gene, CDR1 is VINAFY and CDR2 is YDVSNSKD. The CDR3 has 12 residues. This chain's CDR3 is CATWYSGYKKLF. DNA for the CDR3: TGTGCCACCTGGTATAGTGGTTATAAGAAACTCTTT.

This clone was counted between two and nine times. TCRdb's listed protein matches a much larger clone and diverges from this DNA's translation at residue 10, likely through a read error; the protein shown comes from the DNA. The V gene is TRGV4, the J gene TRGJ1 or TRGJ2. The J gene, missing from TCRdb, was assigned here through DNA to germline matching. Per the germline V gene, CDR1 is EGSTGY and CDR2 is YDSYTSSV. V shed 3 bases, J shed 8 bases, and the junction held 13 bases outside the gene matches. The CDR3 is 14 amino acids. The CDR3 loop is CATWDPWSYHKKLF. The CDR3 bases are TGTGCCACCTGGGATCCTTGGAGCTATCATAAGAAACTCTTT.

In this sample, this clone turned up many times. The DNA is left out, because the CDR3 cannot be placed on it with certainty; the CDR3 is given as TCRdb lists it. The V gene call is TRGV2, and the J gene call is absent. The germline gives CDR1 EGSNGY, CDR2 YDSYNSKV. Both ends counted, the CDR3 spans 30 residues. The chain's CDR3 is CATWDGLIRNSLAVEQHWLSQVSIGRIQHF.

On this clone itself: The mismatch at residue 6 between this DNA's translation and the TCRdb protein of a much larger clone likely reflects a read error; the protein shown is translated from the DNA. The chain couples TRGV5 to TRGJ1 or TRGJ2. TCRdb carries no J gene annotation; the J gene was assigned here by matching the DNA with germline. The CDR3 covers 14 residues. V dropped 3 bases and J dropped 1; count of bases not matched to a gene: 6. Germline loops: CDR1 VINAFY, CDR2 YDVSNSKD. CDR3 DNA: TGTGCCACCTGGGACGGACGCAATTATTATAAGAAACTCTTT. It codes for CATWDGRNYYKKLF.

Many counts were recorded for this clone. The chain links TRGV2 to TRGJ1 or TRGJ2. No J gene is reported in TCRdb; it was inferred here by comparing the DNA with germline. Germline CDR1 EGSNGY, CDR2 YDSYNSKV. The CDR3 spans 17 residues. V trimming: 0 bases; J trimming: 3 bases; junction bases outside the gene matches: 14. The CDR3 protein is CATWDGPQVSVYYKKLF. As DNA, the CDR3 is TGTGCCACCTGGGACGGGCCTCAGGTGAGCGTTTATTATAAGAAACTCTTT.

There are a few counts of this clone. TCRdb records a much larger clone's protein for this DNA, with a difference at residue 9 that likely arises from a read error; the protein given is the translation of the DNA. This chain uses TRGV5 with TRGJ1 or TRGJ2. The J gene is absent in TCRdb and was assigned here via DNA matching to germline. The junction had 12 bases not matched to a gene; V was cut back by 0 bases and J by 10 bases. The length of the CDR3 is 14 residues. Germline assignment: CDR1 VINAFY and CDR2 YDVSNSKD. DNA for the CDR3: TGTGCCACCTGGGACAGGCAAAATCAGTTAAAGAAACTCTTT. This gives the protein CATWDRQNQLKKLF.

This clone was picked up many times. It is likely a read error: a sequence one base away is far more abundant. Other DNA sequences from this sample encode an identical CDR3 as well. The chain recombines TRGV9 with TRGJ1 or TRGJ2. Since TCRdb gives no J gene, matching the DNA to germline was used here to assign it. The CDR3 length is 14 residues. Looked up from germline, CDR1 is GITISATS and CDR2 is ISYDGTV (reference sequence). CDR3: CALWEPWNYYKKLF. The CDR3 region has the DNA TGCGCCTTGTGGGAGCCTTGGAATTATTATAAGAAACTCTTT.

By share, this clone ranks as medium-sized (0.01 to 0.1%). The chain uses TRGV9 and TRGJ1 or TRGJ2. The germline V gene encodes CDR1 GITISATS and CDR2 ISYDGTV (reference sequence). There are 13 residues in the CDR3. V was pared by 0 bases and J by 6 bases, with 5 bases of the junction left unmatched. The CDR3, as DNA: TGTGCCTTGTGGGAGGTGCTTTGTTATAAGAAACTCTTT. This sequence encodes CALWEVLCYKKLF.

This clone was recorded at least ten times. Since a far larger clone is one base different, this is likely a read error. Other DNA sequences in this sample translate to the same CDR3. The genes are TRGV4 and TRGJ1 or TRGJ2. The J gene is not listed in TCRdb, so it was assigned here from a DNA match to germline. Looked up from germline, CDR1 is EGSTGY and CDR2 is YDSYTSSV. This CDR3 has 12 amino acids. The CDR3 loop reads CATWDGQYKKLF. The CDR3 bases are TGTGCTACCTGGGATGGACAATATAAGAAACTCTTT.

Turning to this clone: The protein TCRdb lists belongs to a much larger clone and differs from this DNA's translation at residue 4, which points to a read error; the protein shown is made from the DNA. The V gene is TRGV2, the J gene TRGJ1 or TRGJ2. TCRdb supplies no J gene; here it was assigned by aligning the nucleotide sequence to germline. The CDR3 extends over 14 amino acids. Per the germline V gene, CDR1 is EGSNGY and CDR2 is YDSYNSKV. The CDR3 sequence is CATRDGRFDYKKLF. CDR3 in DNA: TGTGCCACCCGGGACGGGCGGTTCGATTATAAGAAACTCTTT.